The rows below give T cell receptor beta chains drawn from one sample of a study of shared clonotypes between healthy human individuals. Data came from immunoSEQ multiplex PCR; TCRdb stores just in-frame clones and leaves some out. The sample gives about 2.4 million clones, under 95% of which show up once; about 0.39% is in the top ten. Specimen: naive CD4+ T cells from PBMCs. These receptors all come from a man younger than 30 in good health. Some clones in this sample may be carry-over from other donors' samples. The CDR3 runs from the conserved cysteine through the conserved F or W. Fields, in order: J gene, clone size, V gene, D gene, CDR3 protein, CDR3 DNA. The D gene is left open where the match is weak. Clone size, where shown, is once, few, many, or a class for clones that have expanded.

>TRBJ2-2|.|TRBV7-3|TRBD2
CASSTGTSGRNTGELFF
TGTGCCAGCAGCACTGGGACTAGCGGGAGGAACACCGGGGAGCTGTTTTTT
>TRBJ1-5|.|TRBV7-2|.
CASSLDRRGFRSQHF
TGTGCCAGCAGCTTAGATCGGAGGGGGTTTAGGTCCCAGCATTTT
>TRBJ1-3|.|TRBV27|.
CASSLRALQNSGNTIYF
TGTGCCAGCAGTTTGCGGGCGCTCCAGAACTCTGGAAACACCATATATTTT
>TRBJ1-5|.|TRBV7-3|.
CASSPVRQPQHF
TGTGCCAGCAGCCCAGTTCGGCAGCCCCAGCATTTT
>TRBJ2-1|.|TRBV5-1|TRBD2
CASSLVASGSVQFF
TGCGCCAGCAGCTTGGTGGCTAGCGGGAGCGTCCAGTTCTTC
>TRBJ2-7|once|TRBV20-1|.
CSAELVYEQYF
TGCAGTGCTGAACTCGTCTACGAGCAGTACTTC
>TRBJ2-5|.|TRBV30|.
CAWSGPRSLLKETQYF
TGTGCCTGGAGTGGGCCCAGGAGCCTCCTAAAAGAGACCCAGTACTTC
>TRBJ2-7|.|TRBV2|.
CASSVDYEQYF
TGTGCCAGCAGCGTCGACTACGAGCAGTACTTC
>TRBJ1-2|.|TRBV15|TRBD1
CATSWDRGDYGYTF
TGTGCCACCAGCTGGGACAGGGGGGACTATGGCTACACCTTC
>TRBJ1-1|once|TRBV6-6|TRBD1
CASSPTGGITEAFF
TGTGCCAGCAGCCCGACAGGGGGCATCACTGAAGCTTTCTTT